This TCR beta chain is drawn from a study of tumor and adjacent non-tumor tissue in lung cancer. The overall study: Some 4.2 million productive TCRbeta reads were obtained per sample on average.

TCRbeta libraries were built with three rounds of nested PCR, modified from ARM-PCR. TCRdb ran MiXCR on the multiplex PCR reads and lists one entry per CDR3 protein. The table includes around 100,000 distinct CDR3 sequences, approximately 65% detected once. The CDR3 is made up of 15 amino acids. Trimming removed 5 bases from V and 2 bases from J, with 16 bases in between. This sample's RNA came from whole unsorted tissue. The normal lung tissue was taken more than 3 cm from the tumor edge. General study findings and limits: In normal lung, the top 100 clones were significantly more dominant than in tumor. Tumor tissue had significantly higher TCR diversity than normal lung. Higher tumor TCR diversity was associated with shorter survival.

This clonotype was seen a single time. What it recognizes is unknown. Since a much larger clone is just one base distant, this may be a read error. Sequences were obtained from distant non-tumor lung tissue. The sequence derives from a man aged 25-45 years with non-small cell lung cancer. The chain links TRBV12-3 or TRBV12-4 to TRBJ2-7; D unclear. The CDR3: CASSRRLTRPYEQYF. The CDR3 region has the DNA TGTGCCAGCAGTCGACGACTGACGCGTCCCTACGAGCAGTACTTC.